This T cell receptor beta chain was profiled in a study of blood T cell repertoires in COVID-19. Across the study: There were acute and convalescent COVID-19 samples, and they came from the United States, Italy and Spain.

Per germline, CDR1 KGHSH and CDR2 LQKENI. The ends were cut back, 3 bases at V and 3 bases at J, with 14 bases in the middle. The CDR3 extends over 15 amino acids. The assay was immunoSEQ multiplex PCR, and TCRdb's table has in-frame clones only and misses some. The data show around 200,000 clones, over 75% seen once. The clonotype originates from a woman in her forties or fifties with acute or convalescent COVID-19. Material: peripheral blood. The chain combines TRBV18 with TRBJ2-5; TRBD2 might be the D (6 bases). As DNA, the CDR3 is TGTGCCAGCTCACCCTTAAGAGGAGGGGAAGAGACCCAGTACTTC. Translating it yields CASSPLRGGEETQYF.